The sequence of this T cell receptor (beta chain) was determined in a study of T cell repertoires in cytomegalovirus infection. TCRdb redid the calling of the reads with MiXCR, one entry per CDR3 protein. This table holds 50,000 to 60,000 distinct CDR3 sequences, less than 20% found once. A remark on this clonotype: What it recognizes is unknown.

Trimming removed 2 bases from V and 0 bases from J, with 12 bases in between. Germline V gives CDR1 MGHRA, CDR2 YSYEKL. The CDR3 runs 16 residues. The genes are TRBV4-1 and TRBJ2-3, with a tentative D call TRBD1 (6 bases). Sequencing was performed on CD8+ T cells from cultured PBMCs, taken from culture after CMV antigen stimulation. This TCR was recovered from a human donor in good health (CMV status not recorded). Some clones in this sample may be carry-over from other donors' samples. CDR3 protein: CASSQPPQGSTDTQYF. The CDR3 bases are TGCGCCAGCAGCCAACCCCCACAGGGAAGCACAGATACGCAGTATTTT.